These 15 T cell receptor beta chains came from one sample sequenced in a study of T cell repertoires in cytomegalovirus infection. A single record per CDR3 protein comes from TCRdb applying MiXCR to the reads. This sample has about 740,000 distinct CDR3 sequences, with 35% to 45% found just once. Input material: PBMCs. The receptors shown here come from a human donor in good health (CMV status not recorded). Some clones in this sample may be carry-over from other donors' samples.

The CDR3 nucleotides read TGTGCCAGCAGTTCCCAACTTGTGGGCTATGGCTACACCTTC. Translating gives CASSSQLVGYGYTF. J is TRBJ1-2 and V is TRBV28; D is unclear. Trimming removed 4 bases at V and 4 bases at J, with 13 bases between. The CDR3 runs 14 residues. Germline CDR1 and CDR2: MDHEN and SYDVKM.

The V call is TRBV4-1, the J call TRBJ2-3; maybe TRBD2 (7 bases). This CDR3 is built from 15 residues. Germline CDR1 is MGHRA and CDR2 is YSYEKL. The germline V and J ends were trimmed by 0 bases and 4 bases, with 11 bases remaining between them. The CDR3 coding sequence is TGCGCCAGCAGCCAAGACGGGGGGCGGGCAGATACGCAGTATTTT. It is translated as CASSQDGGRADTQYF.

The gene calls are TRBV7-2 and TRBJ2-3; D perhaps matches TRBD1 (6 bases). Germline values: CDR1 SGHTA, CDR2 FQGNSA. V lost 2 bases and J lost 2, with 20 bases in between. The CDR3 is 18 residues long. In nucleotides, the CDR3 is TGTGCCAGCAGCTTAAGGGGAACCGAAGGACAGTTCACAGATACGCAGTATTTT. This codes for CASSLRGTEGQFTDTQYF.

Concerning this clonotype: At one of its ends the junction is not consistent with the germline gene, which may arise from a read error. The chain combines TRBV7-6 with TRBJ1-4; 8 bases fit TRBD1. The CDR3 runs to 13 residues. The germline V gene has CDR1 SGHVS and CDR2 FNYEAQ. The CDR3 coding sequence is TGTGCAATCAGCGTATACAGGGGGGAAAAACTTTTTTTT. Protein sequence: CAISVYRGEKLFF.

V and J are TRBV27 and TRBJ2-7, with 7 bases fitting TRBD1. With 4 bases clipped from V and 5 bases from J, the junction kept 11 bases outside the gene matches. The germline V gene has CDR1 MNHEY and CDR2 SMNVEV (reference sequence). The length of the CDR3 is 15 residues. CDR3 protein: CASSSPGQRVNEQYF. The CDR3 nucleotides read TGTGCCAGCAGTTCTCCGGGACAGAGGGTGAACGAGCAGTACTTC.

In this sample, this clonotype turned up a few times. J is TRBJ2-1 and V is TRBV6-1; D is unresolved. Germline CDR1 and CDR2: MNHNS and SASEGT. The CDR3 runs 15 residues. V was cut by 6 bases and J by 6 bases, with 18 bases left in between. This CDR3 reads CASSPRLWLGNEQFF. CDR3 DNA: TGTGCCAGCAGCCCCCGACTCTGGTTAGGCAATGAGCAGTTCTTC.

The CDR3 here is CASSLRPGFNQPQHF. In nucleotides, the CDR3 is TGTGCCAGCAGCTTAAGGCCAGGGTTCAATCAGCCCCAGCATTTT. The J gene is TRBJ1-5, the V gene TRBV7-2; D possibly corresponds to TRBD1 (5 bases). The CDR3 sequence is 15 residues long. Looked up from germline, CDR1 is SGHTA and CDR2 is FQGNSA. Trimming took 2 bases from V and 3 from J, leaving 11 bases between them.

CDR3 sequence reads: CASSLVLEGPDVEQFF. Written as DNA, the CDR3 is TGTGCCAGCAGCTTAGTCCTAGAGGGCCCAGATGTTGAGCAGTTCTTC. V is TRBV7-8 and J is TRBJ2-1; tentative D call: TRBD2 (5 bases). Trimming took off 1 base at V and 9 bases at J, with 19 bases between the two ends. The germline CDR1 and CDR2 sequences are SGHVS and FQNEAQ. The CDR3 totals 16 residues.

The rearrangement uses TRBV20-1 and TRBJ2-6; D not certain. Germline CDR1 is DFQATT and CDR2 is SNEGSKA (reference sequence). This CDR3 contains 13 residues. The chain's CDR3 is CSSGVSGANVLTF. The CDR3, as DNA: TGCAGCTCCGGCGTCTCTGGGGCCAACGTCCTGACTTTC.

This sequence joins TRBV5-1 and TRBJ1-2; D call uncertain. Germline loops: CDR1 SGHRS, CDR2 YFSETQ. This CDR3 comprises 14 residues. V gave up 0 bases and J gave up 4 bases, with 10 bases separating them. CDR3 coding DNA: TGCGCCAGCAGCTTGGGTCACCGGAGCTATGGCTACACCTTC. It specifies CASSLGHRSYGYTF.

The table lists this clonotype with a few counts. J is TRBJ1-2 and V is TRBV12-3 or TRBV12-4, with D tentatively TRBD1 (6 bases). V was shortened by 3 bases and J by 7 bases, with 15 bases between the two germline ends. CDR3 length: 14 residues. CDR3 nucleotides: TGTGCCAGCAGTTTTTCGGGGGCAGAGGGTGGCTACACCTTC. Protein sequence: CASSFSGAEGGYTF.

The chain has TRBV28 and TRBJ2-7, with 11 bases that match TRBD2. Germline V gene data show CDR1 as MDHEN and CDR2 as SYDVKM. V lost 8 bases and J lost 4; bases outside the gene matches: 13. This CDR3 has 16 residues. In nucleotides, the CDR3 is TGTGCCAGCCGTACTAGCGGGAGTGCGTTAACGTACGAGCAGTACTTC. As protein: CASRTSGSALTYEQYF. The full variable domain, rest sourced from reference TRBV28 and TRBJ2-7, is DVKVTQSSRYLVKRTGEKVFLECVQDMDHENMFWYRQDPGLGLRLIYFSYDVKMKEKGDIPEGYSVSREKKERFSLILESASTNQTSMYLCASRTSGSALTYEQYFGPGTRLTVT.

This clonotype was seen a handful of times. The genes are TRBV29-1 and TRBJ2-5; D might be TRBD1 or TRBD2, each matching 5 bases. Looked up from germline, CDR1 is SQVTM and CDR2 is ANQGSEA. The CDR3 consists of 13 residues. The V end was cut by 4 bases, the J end by 4 bases, with 13 bases between. The CDR3 spells CSVGVEGPETQYF. The CDR3 coding sequence is TGCAGCGTTGGAGTTGAGGGACCAGAGACCCAGTACTTC.

This clonotype came up a few times. The chain uses TRBV28 and TRBJ1-2; D uncertain. CDR3 length: 16 residues. Trimming took 2 bases from V and 0 from J, leaving 13 bases between them. From germline, CDR1 is MDHEN and CDR2 SYDVKM. The CDR3 region is CASSLAGGGSNYGYTF. DNA for the CDR3: TGTGCCAGCAGTTTAGCCGGCGGCGGATCTAACTATGGCTACACCTTC.

This clonotype was counted a few times. The chain joins TRBV6-1 to TRBJ1-1, with a possible D match to TRBD1 (6 bases). Germline V gives CDR1 MNHNS, CDR2 SASEGT. The CDR3 is made up of 15 amino acids. V was trimmed by 5 bases and J by 5 bases, leaving 18 bases between them. DNA of the CDR3: TGTGCCAGCAGTTCACCCCTAGGGGGACGGACTGAAGCTTTCTTT. This translates into CASSSPLGGRTEAFF.